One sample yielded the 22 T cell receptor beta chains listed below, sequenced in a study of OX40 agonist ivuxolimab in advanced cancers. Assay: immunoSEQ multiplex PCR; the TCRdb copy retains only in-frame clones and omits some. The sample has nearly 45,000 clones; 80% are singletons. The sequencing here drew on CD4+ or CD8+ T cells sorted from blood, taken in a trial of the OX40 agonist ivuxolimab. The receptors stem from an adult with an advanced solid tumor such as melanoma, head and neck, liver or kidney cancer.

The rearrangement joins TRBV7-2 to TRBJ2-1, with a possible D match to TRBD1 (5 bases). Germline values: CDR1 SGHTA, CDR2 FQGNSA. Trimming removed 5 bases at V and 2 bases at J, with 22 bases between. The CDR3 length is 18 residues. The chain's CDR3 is CASSPLGMGRKTYNEQFF. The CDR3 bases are TGTGCCAGCAGCCCCCTGGGGATGGGGCGGAAAACCTACAATGAGCAGTTCTTC.

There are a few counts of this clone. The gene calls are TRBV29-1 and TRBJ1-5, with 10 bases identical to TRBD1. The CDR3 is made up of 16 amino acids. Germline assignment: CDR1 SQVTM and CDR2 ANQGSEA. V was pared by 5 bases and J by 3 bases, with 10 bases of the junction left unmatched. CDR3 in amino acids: CSVLVGQGSANQPQHF. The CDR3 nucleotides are TGCAGCGTTCTCGTGGGACAGGGGTCCGCCAATCAGCCCCAGCATTTT.

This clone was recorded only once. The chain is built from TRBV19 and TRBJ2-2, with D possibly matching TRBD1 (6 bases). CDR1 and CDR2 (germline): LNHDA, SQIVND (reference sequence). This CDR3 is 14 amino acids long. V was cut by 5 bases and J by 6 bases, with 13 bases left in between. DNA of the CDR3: TGTGCCAGTAGTCCTACAGGGAGCGCCGGGGAGCTGTTTTTT. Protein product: CASSPTGSAGELFF.

The CDR3 DNA reads TGCGCCAGCAGTGATCCGAATTCACCCCTCCACTTT. It encodes CASSDPNSPLHF. This chain uses TRBV10-1 with TRBJ1-6; D unresolved. Trimming took 3 bases from V and 7 from J, leaving 4 bases between them. The CDR3 contains 12 residues. CDR1 is WNHNN, CDR2 SYGVQD, per germline (reference sequence).

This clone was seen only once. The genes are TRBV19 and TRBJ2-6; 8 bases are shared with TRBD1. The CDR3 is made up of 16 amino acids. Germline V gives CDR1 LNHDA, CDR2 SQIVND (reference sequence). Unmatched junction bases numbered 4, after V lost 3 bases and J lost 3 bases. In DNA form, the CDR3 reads TGTGCCAGTAGTATGCCCAGGGGGCTTGGGGCCAACGTCCTGACTTTC. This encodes CASSMPRGLGANVLTF.

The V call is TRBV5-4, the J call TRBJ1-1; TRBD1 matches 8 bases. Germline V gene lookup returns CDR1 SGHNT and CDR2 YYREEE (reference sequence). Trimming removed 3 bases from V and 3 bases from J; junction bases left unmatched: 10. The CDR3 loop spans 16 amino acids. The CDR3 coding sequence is TGTGCCAGCAGCTCCAGCCTTCAGGGGGCTTACACTGAAGCTTTCTTT. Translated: CASSSSLQGAYTEAFF.

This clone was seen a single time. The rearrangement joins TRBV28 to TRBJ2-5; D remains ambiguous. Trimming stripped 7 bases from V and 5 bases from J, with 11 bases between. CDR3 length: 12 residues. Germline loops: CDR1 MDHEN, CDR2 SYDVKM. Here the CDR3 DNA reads TGTGCCAGCAATGAGGCCCCGGAGACCCAGTACTTC. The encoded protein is CASNEAPETQYF.

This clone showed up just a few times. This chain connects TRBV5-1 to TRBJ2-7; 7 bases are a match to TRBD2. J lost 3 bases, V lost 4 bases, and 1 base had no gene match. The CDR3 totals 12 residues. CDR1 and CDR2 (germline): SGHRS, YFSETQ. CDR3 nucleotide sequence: TGCGCCAGCAGCGGCGGGGGCTACGAGCAGTACTTC. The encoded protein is CASSGGGYEQYF.

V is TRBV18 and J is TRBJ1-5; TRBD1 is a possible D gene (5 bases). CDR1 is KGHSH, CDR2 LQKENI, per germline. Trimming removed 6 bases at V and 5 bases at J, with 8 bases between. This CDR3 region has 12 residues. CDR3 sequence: CASSPGDQPQHF. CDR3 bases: TGTGCCAGCTCCCCGGGGGATCAGCCCCAGCATTTT. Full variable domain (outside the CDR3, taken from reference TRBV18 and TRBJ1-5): NAGVMQNPRHLVRRRGQEARLRCSPMKGHSHVYWYRQLPEEGLKFMVYLQKENIIDESGMPKERFSAEFPKEGPSILRIQQVVRGDSAAYFCASSPGDQPQHFGDGTRLSIL.

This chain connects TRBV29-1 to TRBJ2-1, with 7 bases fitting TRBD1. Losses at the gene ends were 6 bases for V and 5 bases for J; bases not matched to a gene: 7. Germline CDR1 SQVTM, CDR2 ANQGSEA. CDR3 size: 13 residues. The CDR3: CSVYDRANNEQFF. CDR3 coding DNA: TGCAGCGTCTACGACAGGGCTAACAATGAGCAGTTCTTC.

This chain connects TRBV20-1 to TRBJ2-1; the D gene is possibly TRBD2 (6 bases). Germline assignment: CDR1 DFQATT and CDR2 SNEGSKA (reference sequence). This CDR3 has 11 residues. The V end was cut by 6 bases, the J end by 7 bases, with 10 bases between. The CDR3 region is CSAEGINEQFF. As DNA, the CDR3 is TGCAGTGCGGAGGGGATTAATGAGCAGTTCTTC.

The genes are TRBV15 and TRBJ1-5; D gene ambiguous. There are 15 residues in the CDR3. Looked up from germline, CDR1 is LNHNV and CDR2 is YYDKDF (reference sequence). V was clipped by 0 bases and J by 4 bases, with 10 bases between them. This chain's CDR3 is CATSRDHTGNQPQHF. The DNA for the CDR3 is TGTGCCACCAGCAGAGATCACACGGGGAATCAGCCCCAGCATTTT.

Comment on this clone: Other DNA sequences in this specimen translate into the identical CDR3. CDR3 loop: CASSPGTDTQYF. The CDR3 DNA reads TGTGCCAGCAGTCCTGGAACAGATACGCAGTATTTT. This sequence joins TRBV25-1 and TRBJ2-3; no reliable D call. With 5 bases removed from V and 3 bases from J, the gap between germline ends came to 6 bases. The germline CDR1 and CDR2 sequences are MGHDK and SYGVNS. The CDR3 contains 12 residues.

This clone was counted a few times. DNA for the CDR3: TGCAGTGCTTATCTAAACACTGAAGCTTTCTTT. It translates to CSAYLNTEAFF. The chain links TRBV20-1 to TRBJ1-1; D ambiguous. Looked up from germline, CDR1 is DFQATT and CDR2 is SNEGSKA (reference sequence). Trimming cost V 5 bases and J 2 bases, with 6 bases left between them. This CDR3 has 11 amino acids.

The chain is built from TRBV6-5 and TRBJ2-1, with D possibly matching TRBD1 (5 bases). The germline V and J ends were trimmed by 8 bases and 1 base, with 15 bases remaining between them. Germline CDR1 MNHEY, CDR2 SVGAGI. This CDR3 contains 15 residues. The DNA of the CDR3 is TGTGCCAGCTCTCGGACACTAATTTCCTACAATGAGCAGTTCTTC. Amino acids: CASSRTLISYNEQFF.

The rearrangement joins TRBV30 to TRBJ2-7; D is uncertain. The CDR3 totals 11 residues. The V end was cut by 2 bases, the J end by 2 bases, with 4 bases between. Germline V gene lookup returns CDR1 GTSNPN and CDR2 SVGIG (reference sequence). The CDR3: CAWSTAYEQYF. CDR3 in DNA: TGTGCCTGGAGTACAGCCTACGAGCAGTACTTC.

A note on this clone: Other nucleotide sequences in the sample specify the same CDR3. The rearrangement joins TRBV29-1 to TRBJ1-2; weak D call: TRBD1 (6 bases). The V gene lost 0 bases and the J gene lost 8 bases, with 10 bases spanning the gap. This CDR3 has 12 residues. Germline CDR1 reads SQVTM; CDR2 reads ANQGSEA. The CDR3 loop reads CSVEEGAGGYTF. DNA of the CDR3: TGCAGCGTTGAAGAGGGGGCAGGGGGCTACACCTTC.

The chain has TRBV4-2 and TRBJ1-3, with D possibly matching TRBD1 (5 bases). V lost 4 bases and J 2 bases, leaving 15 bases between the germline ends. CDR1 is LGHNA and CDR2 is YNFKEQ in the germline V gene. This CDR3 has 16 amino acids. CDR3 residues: CASSPQTGGAGNTIYF. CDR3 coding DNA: TGTGCCAGCAGCCCTCAGACTGGGGGAGCTGGAAACACCATATATTTT.

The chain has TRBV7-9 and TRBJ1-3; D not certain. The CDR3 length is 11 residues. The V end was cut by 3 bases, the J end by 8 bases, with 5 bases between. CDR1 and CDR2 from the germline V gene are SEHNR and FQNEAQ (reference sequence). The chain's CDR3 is CASSFLDTIYF. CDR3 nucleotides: TGTGCCAGCAGCTTTTTAGACACCATATATTTT.

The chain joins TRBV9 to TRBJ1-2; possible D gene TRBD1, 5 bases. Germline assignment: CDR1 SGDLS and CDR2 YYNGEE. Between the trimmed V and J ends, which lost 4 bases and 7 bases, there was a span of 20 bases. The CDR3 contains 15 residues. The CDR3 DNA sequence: TGTGCCAGCAGCCCTCAGACGACAGAAAGGTTTGGCTACACCTTC. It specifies CASSPQTTERFGYTF.

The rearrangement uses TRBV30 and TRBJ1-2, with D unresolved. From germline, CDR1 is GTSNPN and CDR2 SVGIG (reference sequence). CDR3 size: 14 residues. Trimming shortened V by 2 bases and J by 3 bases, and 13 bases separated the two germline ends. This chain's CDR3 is CAWSTPAWDYGYTF. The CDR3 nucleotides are TGTGCCTGGAGTACCCCCGCGTGGGACTATGGCTACACCTTC.

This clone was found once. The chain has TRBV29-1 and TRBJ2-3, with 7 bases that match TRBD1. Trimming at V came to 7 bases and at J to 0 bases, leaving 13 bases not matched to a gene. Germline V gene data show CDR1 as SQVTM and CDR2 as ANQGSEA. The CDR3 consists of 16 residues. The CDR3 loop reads CSAWDRAATSTDTQYF. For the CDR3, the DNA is TGCAGCGCATGGGACAGAGCGGCTACCAGCACAGATACGCAGTATTTT.